This T cell receptor (beta chain) appears in the sequencing data of a study of cytomegalovirus exposure and HLA in healthy donors. Study as a whole: Out of 170 million or so T cells, an earlier analysis found 117 million unique TCR beta sequences in total. Falling in the Caucasian-associated ancestry cluster were 80% to 90% of approximately 400 genotyped donors.

CDR3 size: 18 residues. In germline, CDR1 is LNHNV, CDR2 YYDKDF (reference sequence). With V trimmed by 6 bases and J by 0 bases, 10 bases remained unmatched. Overall study results and limits: A later look showed TCR association rates differing by HLA locus, highest for DRB1 and lowest for HLA-C. It has been reported that TCR beta sequences accurately predicted the HLA-A and HLA-B alleles of most subjects.

Vbeta (60) and Jbeta (13) primers were used in the PCR. Assay: immunoSEQ multiplex PCR; the TCRdb copy retains only in-frame clones and omits some. The table records about 170,000 clones, 75% to 90% of them present only once. Notes on this clone: Its target is not known.

The chain recombines TRBV15 with TRBJ2-6; 8 bases match TRBD2. The receptor's source is a boy younger than 10 in good health and CMV-seronegative. Sequencing was done on a sample of PBMCs. CDR3 sequence (DNA): TGTGCCACCAGAGGGGAGAGCGGGAGCCCCTCTGGGGCCAACGTCCTGACTTTC. Protein product: CATRGESGSPSGANVLTF.